Sequencing of this TCR beta chain was carried out in a study of blood T cell repertoires in COVID-19. Study-level information: The United States, Italy and Spain were the sources of the acute and convalescent COVID-19 samples.

Authors' methods: Reference gene primer amplification gave estimated nucleated cell counts. The repertoire was sequenced with immunoSEQ multiplex PCR; TCRdb's copy has only in-frame clones and lacks some. D and trimming come from the DNA, and the V and J calls and clone size come from that table. In the table there are approximately 52,000 clones, 80% to 95% of which are singletons. This clone was seen a few times. CDR1 is SNHLY and CDR2 is FYNNEI in the germline V gene. V was clipped by 3 bases and J by 2 bases, with 4 bases between them. This CDR3 region has 12 residues. The clonotype comes from a man aged 45-65 years with acute or convalescent COVID-19. The sequencing sample was made of peripheral blood. The chain recombines TRBV2 with TRBJ1-2, with D uncertain. CDR3 residues: CASSDINYGYTF. The CDR3 DNA is TGTGCCAGCAGTGATATAAACTATGGCTACACCTTC.